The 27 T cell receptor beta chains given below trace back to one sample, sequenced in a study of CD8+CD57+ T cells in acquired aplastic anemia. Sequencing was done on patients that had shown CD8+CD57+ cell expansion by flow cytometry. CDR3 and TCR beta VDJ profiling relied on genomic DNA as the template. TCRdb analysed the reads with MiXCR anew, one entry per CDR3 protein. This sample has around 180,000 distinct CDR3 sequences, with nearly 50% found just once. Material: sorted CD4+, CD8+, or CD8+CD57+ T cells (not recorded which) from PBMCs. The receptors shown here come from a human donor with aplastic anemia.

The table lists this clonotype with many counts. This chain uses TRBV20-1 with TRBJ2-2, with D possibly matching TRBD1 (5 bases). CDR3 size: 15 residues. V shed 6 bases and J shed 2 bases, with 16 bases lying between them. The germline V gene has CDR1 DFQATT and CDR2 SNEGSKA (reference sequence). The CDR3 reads CSAPAPGLNTGELFF. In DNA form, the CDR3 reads TGCAGTGCCCCCGCCCCAGGGTTAAACACCGGGGAGCTGTTTTTT.

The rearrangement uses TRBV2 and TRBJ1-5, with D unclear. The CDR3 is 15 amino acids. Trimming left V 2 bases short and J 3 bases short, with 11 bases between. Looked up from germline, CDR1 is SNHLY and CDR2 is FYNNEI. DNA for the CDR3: TGTGCCAGCAGTGAACTGGGAGGCTCCAATCAGCCCCAGCATTTT. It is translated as CASSELGGSNQPQHF.

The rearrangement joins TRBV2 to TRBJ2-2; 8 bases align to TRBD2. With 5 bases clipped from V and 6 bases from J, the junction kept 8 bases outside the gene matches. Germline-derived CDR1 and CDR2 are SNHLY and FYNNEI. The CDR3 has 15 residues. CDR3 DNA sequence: TGTGCCAGCAGTTGGACTAGCCCTAGGGCCGGGGAGCTGTTTTTT. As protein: CASSWTSPRAGELFF.

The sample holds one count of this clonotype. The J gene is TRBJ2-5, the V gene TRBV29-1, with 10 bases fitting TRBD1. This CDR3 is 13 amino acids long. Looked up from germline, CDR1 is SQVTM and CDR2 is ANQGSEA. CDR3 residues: CSTRDRGLKTQYF. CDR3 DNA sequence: TGCAGTACAAGGGACAGGGGACTGAAGACCCAGTACTTC.

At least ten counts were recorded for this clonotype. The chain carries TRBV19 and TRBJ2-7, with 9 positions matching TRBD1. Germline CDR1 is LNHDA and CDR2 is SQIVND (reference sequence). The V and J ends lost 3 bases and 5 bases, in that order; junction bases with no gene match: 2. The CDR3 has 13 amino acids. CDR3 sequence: CASSITGGNEQYF. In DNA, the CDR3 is TGTGCCAGTAGTATTACAGGGGGCAACGAGCAGTACTTC.

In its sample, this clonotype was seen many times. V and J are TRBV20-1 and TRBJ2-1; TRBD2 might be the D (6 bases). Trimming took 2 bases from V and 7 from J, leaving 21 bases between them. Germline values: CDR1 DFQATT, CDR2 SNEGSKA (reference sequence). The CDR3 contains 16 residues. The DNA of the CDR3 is TGCAGTGCTAGAACATCACCGGGACTCCAGACGAATGAGCAGTTCTTC. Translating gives CSARTSPGLQTNEQFF.

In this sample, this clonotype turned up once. Here the CDR3 reads CASSSFASGRTDTQYF. CDR3 DNA: TGTGCCAGCAGCTCCTTCGCTAGCGGGAGAACAGATACGCAGTATTTT. V gene TRBV12-3 or TRBV12-4 combines with J gene TRBJ2-3, with 10 bases identical to TRBD2. This CDR3 region has 16 residues. Trimming took 6 bases from V and 3 from J; bases not matched to a gene: 9.

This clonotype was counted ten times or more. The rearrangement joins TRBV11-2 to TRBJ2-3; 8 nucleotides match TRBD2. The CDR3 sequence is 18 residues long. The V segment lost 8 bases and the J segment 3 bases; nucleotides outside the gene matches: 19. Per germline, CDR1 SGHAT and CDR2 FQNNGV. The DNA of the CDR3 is TGTGCCAGCTCCAATAGGGTCCTAGCGGGCATAGTTACAGATACGCAGTATTTT. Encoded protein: CASSNRVLAGIVTDTQYF.

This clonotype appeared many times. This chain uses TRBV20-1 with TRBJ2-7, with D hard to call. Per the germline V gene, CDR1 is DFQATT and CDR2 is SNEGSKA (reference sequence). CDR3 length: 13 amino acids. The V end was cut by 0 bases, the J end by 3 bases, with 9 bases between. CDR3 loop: CSARDAADYEQYF. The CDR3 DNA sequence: TGCAGTGCTAGAGATGCGGCAGACTACGAGCAGTACTTC.

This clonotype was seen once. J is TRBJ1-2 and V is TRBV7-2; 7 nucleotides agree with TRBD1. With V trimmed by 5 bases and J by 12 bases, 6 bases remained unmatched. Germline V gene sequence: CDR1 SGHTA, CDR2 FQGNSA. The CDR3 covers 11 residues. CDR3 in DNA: TGTGCCAGCAGCCTAACAGGGGATGACACCTTC. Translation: CASSLTGDDTF. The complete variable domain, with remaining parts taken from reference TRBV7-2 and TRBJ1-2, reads GAGVSQSPSNKVTEKGKDVELRCDPISGHTALYWYRQSLGQGLEFLIYFQGNSAPDKSGLPSDRFSAERTGGSVSTLTIQRTQQEDSAVYLCASSLTGDDTFGSGTRLTVV.

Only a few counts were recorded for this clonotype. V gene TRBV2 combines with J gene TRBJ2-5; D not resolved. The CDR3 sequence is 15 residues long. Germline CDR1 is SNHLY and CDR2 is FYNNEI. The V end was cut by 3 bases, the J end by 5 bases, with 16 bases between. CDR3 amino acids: CASSEEPWLSETQYF. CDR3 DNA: TGTGCCAGCAGTGAGGAGCCATGGCTATCTGAGACCCAGTACTTC.

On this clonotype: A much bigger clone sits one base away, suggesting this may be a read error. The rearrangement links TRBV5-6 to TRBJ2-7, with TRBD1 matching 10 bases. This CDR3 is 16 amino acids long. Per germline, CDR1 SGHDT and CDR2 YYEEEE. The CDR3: CTSSPPPTGGLNEQYF. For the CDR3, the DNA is TGTACCAGCAGCCCCCCTCCGACAGGGGGCCTTAACGAGCAGTACTTC.

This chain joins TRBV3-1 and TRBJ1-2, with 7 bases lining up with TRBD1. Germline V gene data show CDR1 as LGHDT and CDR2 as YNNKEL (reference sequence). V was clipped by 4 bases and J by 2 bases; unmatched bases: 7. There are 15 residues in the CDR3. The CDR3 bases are TGTGCCAGCAGCCCCCACACACAGGGGAACTATGGCTACACCTTC. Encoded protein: CASSPHTQGNYGYTF. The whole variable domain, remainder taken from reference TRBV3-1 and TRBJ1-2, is DTAVSQTPKYLVTQMGNDKSIKCEQNLGHDTMYWYKQDSKKFLKIMFSYNNKELIINETVPNRFSPKSPDKAHLNLHINSLELGDSAVYFCASSPHTQGNYGYTFGSGTRLTVV.

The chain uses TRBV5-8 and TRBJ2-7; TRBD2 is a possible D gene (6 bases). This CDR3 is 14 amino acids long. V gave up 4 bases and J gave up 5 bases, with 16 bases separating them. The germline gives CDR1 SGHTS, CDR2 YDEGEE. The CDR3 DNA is TGTGCCAGCAGCCCCTTGACTAGTCGAAACGAGCAGTACTTC. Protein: CASSPLTSRNEQYF.

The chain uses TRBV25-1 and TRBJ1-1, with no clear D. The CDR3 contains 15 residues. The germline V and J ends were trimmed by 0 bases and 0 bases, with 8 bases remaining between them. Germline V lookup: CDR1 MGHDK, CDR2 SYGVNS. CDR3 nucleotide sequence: TGTGCCAGCAGTGAATACGGGGAGGTGAACACTGAAGCTTTCTTT. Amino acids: CASSEYGEVNTEAFF.

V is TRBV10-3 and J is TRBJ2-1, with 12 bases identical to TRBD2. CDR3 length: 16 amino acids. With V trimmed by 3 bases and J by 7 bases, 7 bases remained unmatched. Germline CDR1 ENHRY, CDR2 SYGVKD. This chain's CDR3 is CAISEELAGGKNEQFF. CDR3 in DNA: TGTGCCATCAGTGAAGAACTAGCGGGAGGTAAAAATGAGCAGTTCTTC.

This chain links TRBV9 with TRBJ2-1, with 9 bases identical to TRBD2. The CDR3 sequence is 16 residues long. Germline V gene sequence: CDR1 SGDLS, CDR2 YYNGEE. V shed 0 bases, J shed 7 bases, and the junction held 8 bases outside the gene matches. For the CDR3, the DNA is TGTGCCAGCAGCGTAGATAGCGGGAGCGTATGGAATGAGCAGTTCTTC. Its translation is CASSVDSGSVWNEQFF.

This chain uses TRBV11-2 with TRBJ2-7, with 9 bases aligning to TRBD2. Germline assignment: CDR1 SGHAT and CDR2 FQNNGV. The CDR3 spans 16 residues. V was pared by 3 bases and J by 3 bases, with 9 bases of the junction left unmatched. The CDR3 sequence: CASSLFGLAGNYEQYF. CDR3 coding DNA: TGTGCCAGCAGCTTGTTTGGGCTAGCGGGGAACTACGAGCAGTACTTC.

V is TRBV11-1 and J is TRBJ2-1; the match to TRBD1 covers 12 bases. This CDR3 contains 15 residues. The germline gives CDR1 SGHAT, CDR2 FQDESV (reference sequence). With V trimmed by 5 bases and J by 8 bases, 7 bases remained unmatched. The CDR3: CASSRSGTGGDEQFF. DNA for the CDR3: TGTGCCAGCAGCCGTTCCGGGACAGGGGGCGATGAGCAGTTCTTC.

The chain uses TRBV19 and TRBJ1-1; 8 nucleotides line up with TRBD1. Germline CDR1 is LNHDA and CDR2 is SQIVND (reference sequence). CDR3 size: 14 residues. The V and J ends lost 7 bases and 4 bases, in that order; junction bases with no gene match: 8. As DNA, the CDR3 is TGTGCCAGTAAAGGGACAGGCAGATCCACTGAAGCTTTCTTT. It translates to CASKGTGRSTEAFF. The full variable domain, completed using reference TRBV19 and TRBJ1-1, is DGGITQSPKYLFRKEGQNVTLSCEQNLNHDAMYWYRQDPGQGLRLIYYSQIVNDFQKGDIAEGYSVSREKKESFPLTVTSAQKNPTAFYLCASKGTGRSTEAFFGQGTRLTVV.

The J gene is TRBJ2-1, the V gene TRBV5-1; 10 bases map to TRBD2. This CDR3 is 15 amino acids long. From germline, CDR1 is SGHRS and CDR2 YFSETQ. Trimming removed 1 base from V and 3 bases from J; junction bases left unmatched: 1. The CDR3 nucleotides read TGCGCCAGCAGCTTGAGGACTAGCGGCTACAATGAGCAGTTCTTC. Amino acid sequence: CASSLRTSGYNEQFF.

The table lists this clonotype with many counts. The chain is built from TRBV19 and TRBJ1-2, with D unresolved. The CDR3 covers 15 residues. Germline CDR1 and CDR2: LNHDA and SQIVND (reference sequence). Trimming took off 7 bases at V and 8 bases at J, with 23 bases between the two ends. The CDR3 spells CASNNSIGGNDGYTF. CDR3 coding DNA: TGTGCCAGTAATAATTCCATCGGTGGTAACGACGGCTACACCTTC.

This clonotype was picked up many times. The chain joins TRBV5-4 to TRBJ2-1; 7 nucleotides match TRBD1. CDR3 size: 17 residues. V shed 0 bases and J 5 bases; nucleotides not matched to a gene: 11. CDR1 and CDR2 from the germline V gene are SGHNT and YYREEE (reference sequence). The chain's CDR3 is CASSLAAGGRGDNEQFF. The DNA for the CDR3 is TGTGCCAGCAGCTTGGCGGCAGGGGGTCGAGGGGACAATGAGCAGTTCTTC.

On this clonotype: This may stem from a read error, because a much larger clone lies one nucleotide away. The CDR3 DNA sequence: TGTGCCAGCAGATCCAGGAGCATGAACACTGACGCTTTCTTT. It is translated as CASRSRSMNTDAFF. The chain employs TRBV12-3 or TRBV12-4 and TRBJ1-1; D gene unclear. The CDR3 is made up of 14 amino acids.

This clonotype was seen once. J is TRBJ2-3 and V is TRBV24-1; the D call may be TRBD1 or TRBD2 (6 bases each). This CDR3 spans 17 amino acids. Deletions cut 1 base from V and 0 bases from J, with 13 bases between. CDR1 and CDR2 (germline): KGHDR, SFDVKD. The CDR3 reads CATSDLSGGLSTDTQYF. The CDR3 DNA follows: TGTGCCACCAGTGATTTATCCGGGGGCTTAAGCACAGATACGCAGTATTTT.

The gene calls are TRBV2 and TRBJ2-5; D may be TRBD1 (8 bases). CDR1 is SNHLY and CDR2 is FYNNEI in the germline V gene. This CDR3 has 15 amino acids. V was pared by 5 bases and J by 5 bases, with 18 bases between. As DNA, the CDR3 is TGTGCCAGCAGTCCCACCACAGGGGGGGGGGAGACCCAGTACTTC. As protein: CASSPTTGGGETQYF.

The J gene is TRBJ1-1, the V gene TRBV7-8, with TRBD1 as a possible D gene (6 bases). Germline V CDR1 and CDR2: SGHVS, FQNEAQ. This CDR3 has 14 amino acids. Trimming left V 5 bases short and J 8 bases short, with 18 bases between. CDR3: CASSLVRGAGEAFF. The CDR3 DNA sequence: TGTGCCAGCAGCCTAGTGAGGGGGGCGGGAGAAGCTTTCTTT. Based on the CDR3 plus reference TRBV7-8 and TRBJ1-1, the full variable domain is GAGVSQSPRYKVAKRGQDVALRCDPISGHVSLFWYQQALGQGPEFLTYFQNEAQLDKSGLPSDRFFAERPEGSVSTLKIQRTQQEDSAVYLCASSLVRGAGEAFFGQGTRLTVV.